This entry features one TCR beta chain sequence. Which antigen it targets is not known. No per-base quality is available; no much larger clone lies one base away. The cohort was made up of 666 healthy bone marrow donors. At the time of sampling, all cohort members were nominally healthy, though unrecorded immune exposures were likely present. The donor was CMV seropositive and belonged to the group of 270 or so seropositive cohort members. A peripheral blood sample was collected from each donor, and TCR beta sequencing was performed on peripheral blood mononuclear cells. The Qiagen DNeasy Blood Extraction Kit was used to extract genomic DNA from the blood cell samples. The sample originates from a study of cytomegalovirus exposure and HLA in healthy donors (dated by TCRdb to 2016 to 2017). Turning to the overall study: In an earlier analysis of under 600 of the donors, 250 to 350 Gb of sequence data and 90 million to 130 million unique TCR beta sequences from 180 million or so T cells were reported. Genome-wide SNP genotypes for about 60% of the roughly 670 donors were used in a later genetic analysis, which treated that subset as a discovery cohort. An early release that covered about 600 HLA-typed donors contained around 300 gigabases of sequencing data and around 85 million unique TCR sequences. Donor age, sex, ethnicity and CMV serostatus were compiled together with the repertoire data. The number of donors typed differed by locus, with 629-630 for A, B, C, DRB1 and DQB1, more than 500 for DQA1, approximately 580 for DPA1, and some 450 for DPB1. Besides the first cohort of under 700 subjects, a separate validation cohort made up of over 100 different subjects was used. To study patterns of TCR occurrence, a later analysis re-analyzed previously published TCR beta repertoires from 550 to 800 donors and added high-resolution HLA genotyping. Every discovery cohort repertoire had been produced on one sequencing platform. Because of strong linkage in the cohort, roughly 5 DR-DQ haplotypes were treated as single units for association and clustering. HLA typing covered class I and class II loci at four-digit resolution. Among the roughly 380 genotyped donors, around 81% belonged to the genetic ancestry cluster associated with self-reported Caucasian donors. High-throughput TCR immunosequencing, statistical association of individual TCRs with disease status, and machine learning were combined to predict cytomegalovirus infection status. The aim of the study was to test whether cataloging public T cell receptors could identify signatures of past pathogen exposure. Among roughly 400 genotyped donors of the cohort, an average of approximately 220,000 unique TCR beta nucleotide sequences was sequenced per donor, of which about 20% were non-productive. The study profiled the T cell repertoires of 500 to 800 subjects by immunosequencing and related them to cytomegalovirus serostatus. An earlier analysis of 450 to 750 of the donors used high-throughput TCR beta sequencing to judge whether each TCR beta V gene segment behaved as functional or pseudogenic. In the later analysis, no new phenotypic data were used to find candidate immune exposures; instead, reliance was placed on TCR beta sequences and their occurrence across donors.

Broader findings and caveats from the paper: A further reported finding was that TCR beta sequences accurately predicted the HLA-A and HLA-B alleles for most subjects in the first cohort. According to a later analysis, most CMV-associated TCR beta chains appeared to be HLA-restricted, and the HLA associations seemed to be driven largely by CMV exposure. According to a later genetic analysis, donors in an Asian-associated ancestry cluster had fewer N-insertions in productive TCRs than the roughly 700-donor mean. According to the authors, the approach could potentially be generalized to other disease states and immunological phenotypes. Presence/absence analyses assumed roughly uniform sequencing depth across donors, an assumption that may not hold. The classifier was reported to diagnose cytomegalovirus status with high specificity and sensitivity in both the original cohort and the validation cohort. In a later genetic analysis, a missense DCLRE1C variant was associated with V-gene and J-gene trimming of TCR beta chains, and the association was replicated in an independent cohort. In vitro tests confirmed that a few of the cytomegalovirus-associated TCR beta chains recognize cytomegalovirus antigens. When HLA alleles, especially DR and DQ, strongly co-occurred, TCR associations were difficult to assign to individual alleles. In this cohort, only TCR beta chains were sequenced, and detectable features were limited by the absence of alpha or paired-chain data. The study listed 170 or so TCR beta chains as associated with cytomegalovirus. In an earlier analysis of several hundred of the donors, most TCR beta V segments were observed in productive rearrangements about 87% or about 30% of the time, broadly matching IMGT annotations. Because HLA typing was missing for some donors at each locus, association tests included only the typed subset. According to a later analysis, parvovirus B19, influenza, CMV and Epstein-Barr virus appeared linked to several top co-occurrence clusters. In a later analysis, around 17,000 TCR beta sequences were associated with specific HLA alleles at a false discovery rate of 0.05. Fewer than 20 rarely observed V segments, including chromosome 9 orphons, were excluded from the earlier analysis of several hundred of the donors because counts were too low. In a later analysis, the rate of TCR association differed among HLA loci, with DRB1 alleles having the most associated TCRs and HLA-C alleles having the fewest. Across donors, most TCR sequences were observed very rarely, whereas some public TCRs were present in many individuals. Because the 87-base-pair reads could not distinguish some IMGT-functional V segments, including TRBV6-2 and TRBV6-3, those segments were excluded. The sequencing pipeline was judged likely to have produced a cluster of highly shared sequence variants as a technical artifact. Correlated functional status among segregating V segments might reflect linkage disequilibrium, but an unknown experimental factor could not be ruled out. Immune exposure information for the cohort was limited to CMV serostatus. A later analysis found that HLA-associated TCR beta chains were more clonally expanded and had lower generation probabilities than equally common non-associated chains.

The library came from the immunoSEQ multiplex PCR assay. For the multiplex PCR, a mixture combining 60 forward primers for TCR Vbeta segments and 13 reverse primers for TCR Jbeta segments was used. Amplification of the CDR3 region of rearranged TCR beta genes was performed with a multiplex PCR assay on genomic DNA. The Illumina HiSeq System was used to sequence the amplified TCR beta libraries as 87-base-pair reads. As for how the authors treated the data: Across the 600 to 700 repertoires, a later analysis counted around 80 million unique TCR beta chains, 9.5 million to 13 million of which were shared by at least two donors. Raw reads were error-corrected and collapsed into unique sequences by a nearest-neighbor algorithm in which closely related sequences were merged to remove PCR and sequencing errors. CDR3 sequences were aligned to IMGT reference sequences to assign V, D and J gene segments. For a sequence to be retained, at least a six-nucleotide match to both a V gene segment and a J gene segment was required. A rearrangement counted as productive if the CDR3 had no stop codons and remained in frame with V and J, and every other rearrangement counted as non-productive. Following IMGT convention, CDR3 was defined as the stretch from the second conserved V-encoded cysteine up to the conserved J-encoded phenylalanine. In an earlier analysis of 550 to 650 of the donors, sequences lacking an unambiguous match to a single V gene segment were excluded. In an earlier analysis of a few hundred of the donors, a V segment was called functional when productive rearrangements were above 56.7%, and segregating when the standard deviation between donors exceeded 5%. A statistical classification framework was developed to diagnose cytomegalovirus status using the catalog of TCR beta chain sequences. A later analysis assigned V and J genes by comparing TCR nucleotide sequences with IMGT/GENE-DB human TR gene sequences. The TCRdist pipeline was used in a later analysis to assign CDR3 sequences and most-parsimonious VDJ recombination scenarios. A later analysis defined each TCR beta chain by its CDR3 amino acid sequence plus V-gene family, and excluded reads lacking a unique V-gene family. As a way to deal with suspected cross-contamination and a sequencing artifact, a later analysis dropped 500 to 700 nucleotide sequences that were highly shared and had low generation probability. For each public chain, a later analysis derived a clonal expansion index from normalized ranks of inferred template counts within each repertoire. In a later analysis, generation probabilities were computed using a VDJ recombination model fitted to out-of-frame rearrangements, and the results were checked against IGoR. A later analysis scored TCR-TCR, TCR-HLA and TCR-CMV co-occurrence with hypergeometric tests, applying a repertoire-size bias correction to TCR pairs. False discovery rates were estimated in a later analysis by permuting HLA or CMV assignments 20 times. A later analysis grouped co-occurring TCRs with DBSCAN, adding TCRdist sequence similarity when clustering within HLA-allele-positive subsets. Repertoires with fewer than 30,000 or more than 120,000 public chains, plus five repertoires with anomalous nucleotide sharing, were excluded from co-occurrence clustering. As stored in TCRdb, this immuneACCESS dataset retains in-frame rearrangements with V and J assigned. A fraction of the clones does not appear; measured against another copy, unresolved V genes explain less than half of the discrepancy, and the remainder lacks a known reason. Clonal size and the V and J genes are those of that table, whereas D and trimming came from the DNA. The sample table records some 110,000 clones; about 80% of these occur just once. The top ten hold almost 5% of the sample.

From cysteine to phenylalanine, the CDR3 is 15 amino acids long. Only the CDR3 DNA stays, 45 bases, in frame from base 1. Sequencing input: PBMCs. This TCR was recovered from a man between 50 and 59 years old in good health and CMV-seropositive. The V gene is TRBV21-1 and the J gene is TRBJ2-6; the table names TRBD1, a call not compared with the DNA. TRBV21-1 is assigned pseudogene status. This receptor has the CDR3 CASSKEGTGVGVLTF. Here is the DNA: TGTGCCAGCAGCAAAGAAGGGACAGGGGTCGGCGTCCTGACTTTC.